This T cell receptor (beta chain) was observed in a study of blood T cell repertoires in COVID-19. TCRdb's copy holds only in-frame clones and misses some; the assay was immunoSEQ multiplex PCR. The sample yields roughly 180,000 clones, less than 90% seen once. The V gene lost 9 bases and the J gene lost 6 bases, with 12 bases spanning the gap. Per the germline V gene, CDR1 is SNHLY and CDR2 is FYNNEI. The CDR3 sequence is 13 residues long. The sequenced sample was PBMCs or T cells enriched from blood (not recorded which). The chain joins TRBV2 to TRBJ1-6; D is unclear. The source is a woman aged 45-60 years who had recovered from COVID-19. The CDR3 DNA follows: TGTGCCAGTGGCCTTTCTCGTAATTCACCCCTCCACTTT. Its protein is CASGLSRNSPLHF.